This T cell receptor beta chain was captured in a study of blood T cell repertoires in COVID-19. Germline CDR1 and CDR2: SGHRS and YFSETQ. The CDR3 consists of 16 residues. V dropped 0 bases and J dropped 2; count of bases not matched to a gene: 4. Recruited during active infection, patients (from Seattle) were subsequently followed longitudinally. The method was immunoSEQ multiplex PCR; TCRdb's version includes in-frame clones alone and lacks a portion of them. This sample has 30,000 to 40,000 clones; 65% to 85% occur once, and the top ten carry about 3%. The rearrangement uses TRBV5-1 and TRBJ2-1, with 8 nucleotides matching TRBD2. Material for sequencing was peripheral blood. The receptor was derived from a man between 70 and 80 years old with COVID-19, enrolled during active disease. CDR3 protein: CASSLVSGITYNEQFF. CDR3 nucleotide sequence: TGCGCCAGCAGCTTGGTTAGCGGGATAACCTACAATGAGCAGTTCTTC. The whole variable domain, filled in from reference TRBV5-1 and TRBJ2-1, reads KAGVTQTPRYLIKTRGQQVTLSCSPISGHRSVSWYQQTPGQGLQFLFEYFSETQRNKGNFPGRFSGRQFSNSRSEMNVSTLELGDSALYLCASSLVSGITYNEQFFGPGTRLTVL.